The 5 T cell receptor beta chains reported below all come from one sample, sequenced in a study of blood T cell repertoires in COVID-19. Data came from immunoSEQ multiplex PCR; TCRdb stores just in-frame clones and leaves some out. The sample has 58,000 or so clones, roughly 68% seen once. Sequencing input: peripheral blood. The receptor set was obtained from a woman older than 75 with acute or convalescent COVID-19.

The chain recombines TRBV6-2 or TRBV6-3 with TRBJ2-3; the match to TRBD2 covers 10 bases. The CDR3 spans 17 residues. V was pared by 0 bases and J by 2 bases, with 5 bases of the junction left unmatched. Germline-derived CDR1 and CDR2 are MNHEY and SVGEGT. The CDR3 region has the DNA TGTGCCAGCAGTTACTCCACTAGCGGGGCCCTCACAGATACGCAGTATTTT. Amino acid sequence: CASSYSTSGALTDTQYF.

The DNA for the CDR3 is TGTGCCAGCAGTTTACTCGCGGCGGGTGAGCAGTTCTTC. This codes for CASSLLAAGEQFF. V is TRBV12-3 or TRBV12-4 and J is TRBJ2-1, with D possibly being TRBD2 (5 bases). V gave up 2 bases and J gave up 9 bases, with 11 bases separating them. This CDR3 has 13 residues.

CDR3 in DNA: TGTGCCAGCACAAGCGGGAGGGCGGCCGGGGAGCTGTTTTTT. Translating it yields CASTSGRAAGELFF. The chain has TRBV9 and TRBJ2-2, with 10 nucleotides matching TRBD2. V trimming: 6 bases; J trimming: 6 bases; junction bases outside the gene matches: 5. The CDR3 totals 14 residues. The germline CDR1 and CDR2 sequences are SGDLS and YYNGEE.

The chain recombines TRBV7-3 with TRBJ1-1, with D possibly TRBD1 on 5 matching bases. The CDR3 runs 15 residues. V was pared by 5 bases and J by 4 bases, with 17 bases between. Germline CDR1 and CDR2: SGHTA and FQGTGA. The CDR3 region is CASSMTDGRGTEAFF. CDR3 in DNA: TGTGCCAGCAGCATGACGGACGGGAGGGGCACTGAAGCTTTCTTT. Full variable domain (rest looked up from reference TRBV7-3 and TRBJ1-1): GAGVSQTPSNKVTEKGKYVELRCDPISGHTALYWYRQSLGQGPEFLIYFQGTGAADDSGLPNDRFFAVRPEGSVSTLKIQRTERGDSAVYLCASSMTDGRGTEAFFGQGTRLTVV.

This chain joins TRBV5-4 and TRBJ2-1; 11 positions agree with TRBD2. The CDR3 covers 18 residues. The germline CDR1 and CDR2 sequences are SGHNT and YYREEE (reference sequence). V shed 4 bases and J 8 bases; nucleotides not matched to a gene: 17. This chain's CDR3 is CASSPNLLAGGRWDEQFF. The CDR3 DNA sequence: TGTGCCAGCAGCCCGAATTTGCTAGCGGGAGGCCGATGGGATGAGCAGTTCTTC.